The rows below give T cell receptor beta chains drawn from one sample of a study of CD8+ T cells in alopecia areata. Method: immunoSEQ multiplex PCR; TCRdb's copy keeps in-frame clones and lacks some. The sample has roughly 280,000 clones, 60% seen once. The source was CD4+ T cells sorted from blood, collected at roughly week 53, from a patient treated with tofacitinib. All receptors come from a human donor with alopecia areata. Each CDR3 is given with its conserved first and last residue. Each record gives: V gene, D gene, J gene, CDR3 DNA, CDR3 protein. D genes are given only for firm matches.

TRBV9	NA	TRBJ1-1	TGTGCCAGCAGCGTAGGTGTAGCCATGAACACTGAAGCTTTCTTT	CASSVGVAMNTEAFF
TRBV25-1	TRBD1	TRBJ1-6	TGTGCCAGCAGGGACAGGGGTTCACCCCTCCACTTT	CASRDRGSPLHF
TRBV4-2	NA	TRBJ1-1	TGTGCCAGCAGCCAAGATCTAAGGGCCCACACTGAAGCTTTCTTT	CASSQDLRAHTEAFF
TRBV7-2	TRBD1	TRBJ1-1	TGTGCCAGCAGCTCGGACAGGGTAAAAGCTTTCTTT	CASSSDRVKAFF
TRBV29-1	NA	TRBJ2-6	TGCAGCGGTGTGGGGGGTGTAACTGGGGCCAACGTCCTGACTTTC	CSGVGGVTGANVLTF
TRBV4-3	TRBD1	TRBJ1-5	TGCGCCAGCAGCCAAGATCGGGACAGGGGCCAGCATTTT	CASSQDRDRGQHF
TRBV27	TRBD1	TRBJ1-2	TGTGCCAGCAGTTTACGTGGACAGGGGGCATTTGGCTACACCTTC	CASSLRGQGAFGYTF
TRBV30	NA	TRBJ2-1	TGTGCCTGGGGGGCGGCGGATTACAATGAGCAGTTCTTC	CAWGAADYNEQFF
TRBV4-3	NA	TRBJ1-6	TGCGCCAGCAGCCAAGATGTCAGGGAGGAATATTCACCCCTCCACTTT	CASSQDVREEYSPLHF
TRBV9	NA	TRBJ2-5	TGTGCCAGCAGCGTGGACGCCCACCAAGAGACCCAGTACTTC	CASSVDAHQETQYF
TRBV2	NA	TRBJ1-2	TGTGCCAGCAGTTTCAGAGGCTATGGCTACACCTTC	CASSFRGYGYTF